These 20 T cell receptor beta chains came from one sample sequenced in a study of cytomegalovirus exposure and HLA in healthy donors. PCR involved 60 Vbeta and 13 Jbeta primers. TCRdb's table, derived via immunoSEQ multiplex PCR, lists solely in-frame clones and lacks some. The sample holds 100,000 to 150,000 clones, about four fifths seen once. Sequenced material: PBMCs. The receptors originated from a male donor in good health and CMV-seropositive.

The chain uses TRBV28 and TRBJ1-3; 11 nucleotides line up with TRBD1. With V trimmed by 6 bases and J by 2 bases, 3 bases remained unmatched. CDR1 is MDHEN, CDR2 SYDVKM, per germline. The CDR3 totals 15 residues. The CDR3 DNA reads TGTGCCAGCAGCCCGGGACAGGGGGCTGGAAACACCATATATTTT. This gives the protein CASSPGQGAGNTIYF.

This clone was seen only a few times. The chain carries TRBV5-1 and TRBJ2-1, with TRBD2 matching over 7 bases. V trimming: 4 bases; J trimming: 2 bases; junction bases outside the gene matches: 3. There are 14 residues in the CDR3. The germline V gene encodes CDR1 SGHRS and CDR2 YFSETQ. CDR3 DNA: TGCGCCAGCAGCGCCGGACTAGCCTACAATGAGCAGTTCTTC. Translation gives CASSAGLAYNEQFF.

The V call is TRBV29-1, the J call TRBJ2-3; weak D call: TRBD2 (6 bases). The CDR3 sequence is 15 residues long. Trimming pared 4 bases from V and 2 bases from J, leaving 16 bases between. Germline assignment: CDR1 SQVTM and CDR2 ANQGSEA. CDR3 loop: CSVVRAGRSTDTQYF. The CDR3 bases are TGCAGCGTTGTCCGCGCGGGGAGGTCCACAGATACGCAGTATTTT.

This clone was found once. The rearrangement uses TRBV18 and TRBJ2-7; 9 bases are shared with TRBD2. The CDR3 runs 14 residues. Germline CDR1 and CDR2: KGHSH and LQKENI. V gave up 1 base and J gave up 3 bases; unmatched junction bases: 1. The CDR3 DNA sequence: TGTGCCAGCTCACCACTAGCGGGGGTCTACGAGCAGTACTTC. It yields the protein CASSPLAGVYEQYF.

This clone showed up just a few times. The J gene is TRBJ2-1, the V gene TRBV28; possibly TRBD2 for D (6 bases). The germline gives CDR1 MDHEN, CDR2 SYDVKM. V lost 8 bases and J 9 bases, leaving 11 bases between the germline ends. This CDR3 region has 11 residues. This CDR3 is CASGFGSEQFF. The CDR3 DNA is TGTGCCAGCGGCTTCGGGAGTGAGCAGTTCTTC. The whole variable domain, filled in from reference TRBV28 and TRBJ2-1, reads DVKVTQSSRYLVKRTGEKVFLECVQDMDHENMFWYRQDPGLGLRLIYFSYDVKMKEKGDIPEGYSVSREKKERFSLILESASTNQTSMYLCASGFGSEQFFGPGTRLTVL.

This clone was seen only a few times. V and J are TRBV4-1 and TRBJ2-7; 8 bases match TRBD1. This CDR3 has 14 amino acids. Per germline, CDR1 MGHRA and CDR2 YSYEKL. V trimming: 1 base; J trimming: 2 bases; junction bases outside the gene matches: 1. DNA of the CDR3: TGCGCCAGCAGCCAAGGGACAGGGACCTACGAGCAGTACTTC. Translated: CASSQGTGTYEQYF.

The J gene is TRBJ2-7, the V gene TRBV9; 10 nucleotides agree with TRBD2. This CDR3 is 15 amino acids long. V shed 3 bases, J shed 5 bases, and the junction held 8 bases outside the gene matches. The germline gives CDR1 SGDLS, CDR2 YYNGEE. In nucleotides, the CDR3 is TGTGCCAGCAGCGCCACAGCACTAGCGGGACACGAGCAGTACTTC. Translating gives CASSATALAGHEQYF. Looking up the rest from reference TRBV9 and TRBJ2-7 gives the full variable domain: DSGVTQTPKHLITATGQRVTLRCSPRSGDLSVYWYQQSLDQGLQFLIQYYNGEERAKGNILERFSAQQFPDLHSELNLSSLELGDSALYFCASSATALAGHEQYFGPGTRLTVT.

The DNA for the CDR3 is TGTGCCAGCAGCTTAGCGGCTATCGGGAGTTACAATGAGCAGTTCTTC. Its translation: CASSLAAIGSYNEQFF. V is TRBV7-6 and J is TRBJ2-1; weak D call: TRBD2 (6 bases). CDR1 SGHVS and CDR2 FNYEAQ come from the germline V gene. The V and J ends lost 0 bases and 4 bases respectively, with 13 bases between them. The CDR3 is 16 amino acids.

The V call is TRBV28, the J call TRBJ1-1; 9 positions agree with TRBD1. In germline, CDR1 is MDHEN, CDR2 SYDVKM. CDR3 length: 15 residues. V trimming: 4 bases; J trimming: 11 bases; junction bases outside the gene matches: 14. The CDR3 sequence: CASSSYYLGTGRAFF. The CDR3 nucleotides are TGTGCCAGCAGTTCCTATTATCTCGGGACAGGGAGGGCTTTCTTT.

The chain joins TRBV9 to TRBJ2-1; TRBD1 might be the D (6 bases). V was cut by 0 bases and J by 7 bases, with 14 bases left in between. The CDR3 loop spans 15 amino acids. In germline, CDR1 is SGDLS, CDR2 YYNGEE. As DNA, the CDR3 is TGTGCCAGCAGCGTAGCCCCGCCAGGGGAGAATGAGCAGTTCTTC. Amino acid sequence: CASSVAPPGENEQFF. Using reference TRBV9 and TRBJ2-1 for the parts outside the CDR3, the full variable domain is DSGVTQTPKHLITATGQRVTLRCSPRSGDLSVYWYQQSLDQGLQFLIQYYNGEERAKGNILERFSAQQFPDLHSELNLSSLELGDSALYFCASSVAPPGENEQFFGPGTRLTVL.

The J gene is TRBJ2-3, the V gene TRBV27; 9 bases agree with TRBD2. The V gene's germline CDR1 is MNHEY and CDR2 SMNVEV (reference sequence). The trim removed 3 bases at V and 6 bases at J, leaving 7 bases unmatched. CDR3 length: 15 amino acids. The CDR3 sequence is CASSLGAGGGDTQYF. In nucleotides, the CDR3 is TGTGCCAGCAGTTTGGGAGCGGGAGGAGGGGATACGCAGTATTTT.

The chain is built from TRBV5-1 and TRBJ2-3; D gene uncertain. V lost 3 bases and J lost 0, with 2 bases in between. Per germline, CDR1 SGHRS and CDR2 YFSETQ. The CDR3 has 12 amino acids. The CDR3 spells CASSSSTDTQYF. The CDR3, as DNA: TGCGCCAGCAGCTCTAGCACAGATACGCAGTATTTT.

The CDR3 loop is CASSLVGLAGGTDTQYF. CDR3 bases: TGTGCCAGCAGCTTAGTCGGACTAGCGGGGGGCACAGATACGCAGTATTTT. The gene calls are TRBV7-2 and TRBJ2-3; 13 bases are a match to TRBD2. Germline V gives CDR1 SGHTA, CDR2 FQGNSA. The length of the CDR3 is 17 residues. The junction had 2 bases not matched to a gene; V was cut back by 1 base and J by 1 base.

V and J are TRBV15 and TRBJ2-4; D perhaps matches TRBD1 (7 bases). The CDR3 sequence is 13 residues long. Deletions cut 2 bases from V and 8 bases from J, with 10 bases between. Germline V CDR1 and CDR2: LNHNV, YYDKDF (reference sequence). Written as DNA, the CDR3 is TGTGCCACCAGCAGACAGGGGGGATACATTCAGTACTTC. It is translated as CATSRQGGYIQYF.

The V gene is TRBV18, the J gene TRBJ2-7; TRBD1 aligns across 9 bases. The junction had 2 bases not matched to a gene; V was cut back by 0 bases and J by 2 bases. The CDR3 is made up of 15 amino acids. Per the germline V gene, CDR1 is KGHSH and CDR2 is LQKENI. The CDR3 DNA follows: TGTGCCAGCTCACCACCGGGACAGGGACCCTACGAGCAGTACTTC. Its translation: CASSPPGQGPYEQYF.

The chain is built from TRBV30 and TRBJ1-5; D call uncertain. The CDR3 sequence is 13 residues long. V was clipped by 2 bases and J by 0 bases, with 5 bases between them. Germline V gene data show CDR1 as GTSNPN and CDR2 as SVGIG (reference sequence). CDR3 loop: CAWSHNSNQPQHF. The CDR3 region has the DNA TGTGCCTGGAGTCACAATAGCAATCAGCCCCAGCATTTT.

A single count supports this clone. The chain recombines TRBV5-4 with TRBJ2-3; 14 bases map to TRBD2. Germline V gene data show CDR1 as SGHNT and CDR2 as YYREEE (reference sequence). The CDR3 runs to 16 residues. With V trimmed by 4 bases and J by 6 bases, 7 bases remained unmatched. In DNA form, the CDR3 reads TGTGCCAGCAGCAGGGAGGGACTAGCGGGAGTGGATACGCAGTATTTT. This sequence encodes CASSREGLAGVDTQYF.

This chain connects TRBV27 to TRBJ2-7, with 7 bases identical to TRBD2. The V gene's germline CDR1 is MNHEY and CDR2 SMNVEV (reference sequence). The V and J ends lost 3 bases and 0 bases, in that order; junction bases with no gene match: 11. CDR3 length: 17 amino acids. The CDR3 reads CASSFLPSGISSYEQYF. DNA of the CDR3: TGTGCCAGCAGTTTCCTCCCTAGCGGAATTAGCTCCTACGAGCAGTACTTC.

This sequence joins TRBV5-1 and TRBJ2-5, with 9 bases identical to TRBD2. This CDR3 comprises 17 residues. Germline V gives CDR1 SGHRS, CDR2 YFSETQ. The junction had 13 bases not matched to a gene; V was cut back by 2 bases and J by 5 bases. CDR3 amino acids: CASSLVSGRGSSETQYF. The CDR3 coding sequence is TGCGCCAGCAGCTTAGTTAGCGGGAGAGGCAGCTCCGAGACCCAGTACTTC.

The chain combines TRBV7-8 with TRBJ2-7; 10 bases line up with TRBD2. CDR1 is SGHVS and CDR2 is FQNEAQ in the germline V gene. Germline trimming cut 1 base from V and 5 bases from J; bases unmatched to any gene: 5. This CDR3 is 15 amino acids long. The CDR3 reads CASSLGASGSNEQYF. As DNA, the CDR3 is TGTGCCAGCAGCTTAGGGGCTAGCGGGAGCAACGAGCAGTACTTC.